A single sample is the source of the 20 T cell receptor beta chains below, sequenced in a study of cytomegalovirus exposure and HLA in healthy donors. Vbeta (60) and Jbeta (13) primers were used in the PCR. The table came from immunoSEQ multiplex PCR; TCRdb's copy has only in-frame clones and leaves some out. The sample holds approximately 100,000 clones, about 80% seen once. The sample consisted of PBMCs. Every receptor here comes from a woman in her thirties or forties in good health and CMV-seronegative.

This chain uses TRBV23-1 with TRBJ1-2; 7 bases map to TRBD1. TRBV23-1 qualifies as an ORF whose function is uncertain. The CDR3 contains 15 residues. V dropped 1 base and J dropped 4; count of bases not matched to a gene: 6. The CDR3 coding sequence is TGCGCCAGCAGTCAATTATGGGACAGCTCCTATGGCTACACCTTC. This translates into CASSQLWDSSYGYTF.

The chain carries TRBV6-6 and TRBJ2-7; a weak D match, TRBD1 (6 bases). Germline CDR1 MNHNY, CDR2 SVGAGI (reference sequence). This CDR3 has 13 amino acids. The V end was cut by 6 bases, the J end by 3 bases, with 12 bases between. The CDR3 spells CASSRDTVYEQYF. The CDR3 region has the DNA TGTGCCAGCAGCCGGGACACGGTCTACGAGCAGTACTTC.

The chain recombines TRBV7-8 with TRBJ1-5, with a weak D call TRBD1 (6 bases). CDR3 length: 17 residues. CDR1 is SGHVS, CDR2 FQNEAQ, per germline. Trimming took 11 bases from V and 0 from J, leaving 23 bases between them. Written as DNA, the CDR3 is TGTGCCGGTACGATTGACAGGTCATCGTATAGCAATCAGCCCCAGCATTTT. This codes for CAGTIDRSSYSNQPQHF.

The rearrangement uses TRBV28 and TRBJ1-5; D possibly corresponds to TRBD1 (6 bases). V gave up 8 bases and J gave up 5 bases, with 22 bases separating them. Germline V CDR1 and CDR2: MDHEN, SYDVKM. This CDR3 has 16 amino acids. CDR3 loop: CASLPHGGGGDQPQHF. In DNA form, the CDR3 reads TGTGCCAGCTTACCCCACGGTGGGGGCGGCGATCAGCCCCAGCATTTT.

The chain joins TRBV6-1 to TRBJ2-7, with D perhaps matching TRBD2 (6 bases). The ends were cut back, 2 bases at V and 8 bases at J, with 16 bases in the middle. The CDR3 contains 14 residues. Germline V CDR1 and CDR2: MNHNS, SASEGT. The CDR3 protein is CASSESGGAAKQYF. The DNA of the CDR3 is TGTGCCAGCAGTGAAAGCGGAGGGGCGGCTAAGCAGTACTTC.

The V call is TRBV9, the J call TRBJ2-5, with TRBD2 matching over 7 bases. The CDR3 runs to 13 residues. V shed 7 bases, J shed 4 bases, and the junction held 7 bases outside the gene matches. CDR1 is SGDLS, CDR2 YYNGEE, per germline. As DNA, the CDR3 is TGTGCCAGCGCCCCGGGGGGAACAGAGACCCAGTACTTC. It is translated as CASAPGGTETQYF. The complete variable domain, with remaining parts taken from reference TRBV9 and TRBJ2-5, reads DSGVTQTPKHLITATGQRVTLRCSPRSGDLSVYWYQQSLDQGLQFLIQYYNGEERAKGNILERFSAQQFPDLHSELNLSSLELGDSALYFCASAPGGTETQYFGPGTRLLVL.

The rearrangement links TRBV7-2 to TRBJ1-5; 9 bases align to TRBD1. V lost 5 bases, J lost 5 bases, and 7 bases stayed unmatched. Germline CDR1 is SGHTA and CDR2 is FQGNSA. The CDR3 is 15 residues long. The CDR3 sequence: CASSPRGQGYQPQHF. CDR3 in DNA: TGTGCCAGCAGCCCGCGGGGACAGGGTTATCAGCCCCAGCATTTT.

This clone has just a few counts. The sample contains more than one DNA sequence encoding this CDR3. CDR3 sequence (DNA): TGTGCCAGCAGCGCTCAGGGGGACACTGAAGCTTTCTTT. Translating it yields CASSAQGDTEAFF. V gene TRBV9 combines with J gene TRBJ1-1; 7 bases are shared with TRBD1. Looked up from germline, CDR1 is SGDLS and CDR2 is YYNGEE. Trimming removed 3 bases from V and 3 bases from J; junction bases left unmatched: 2. This CDR3 has 13 residues.

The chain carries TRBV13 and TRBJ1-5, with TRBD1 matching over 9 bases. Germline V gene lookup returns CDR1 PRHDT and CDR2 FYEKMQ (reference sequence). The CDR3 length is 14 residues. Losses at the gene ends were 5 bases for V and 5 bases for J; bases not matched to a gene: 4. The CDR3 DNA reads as TGTGCCAGCAGCCGCACAGGGGGCGATCAGCCCCAGCATTTT. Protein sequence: CASSRTGGDQPQHF.

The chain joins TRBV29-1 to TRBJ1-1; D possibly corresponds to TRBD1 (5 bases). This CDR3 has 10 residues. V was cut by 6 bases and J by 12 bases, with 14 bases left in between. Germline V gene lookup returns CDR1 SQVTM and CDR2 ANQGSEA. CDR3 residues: CSVGDLTTFF. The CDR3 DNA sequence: TGCAGCGTGGGGGACTTAACAACTTTCTTT.

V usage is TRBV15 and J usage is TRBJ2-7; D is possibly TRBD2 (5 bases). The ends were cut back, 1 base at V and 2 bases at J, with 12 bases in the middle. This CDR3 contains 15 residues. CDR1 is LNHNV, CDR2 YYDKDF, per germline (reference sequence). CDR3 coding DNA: TGTGCCACCAGCAGAGCGAGGGCGGGTGCCTACGAGCAGTACTTC. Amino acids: CATSRARAGAYEQYF.

CDR3 region: CASSRDGNTTNEKLFF. The CDR3 nucleotides read TGTGCCAGCAGCAGAGACGGGAATACAACTAATGAAAAACTGTTTTTT. The chain couples TRBV21-1 to TRBJ1-4. TRBV21-1 is assigned pseudogene status. CDR3 length: 16 residues.

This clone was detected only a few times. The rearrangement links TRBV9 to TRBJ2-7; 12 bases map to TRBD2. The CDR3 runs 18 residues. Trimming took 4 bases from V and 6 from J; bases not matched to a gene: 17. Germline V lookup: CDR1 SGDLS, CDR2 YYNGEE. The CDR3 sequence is CASSNRTSGIIGLGEQYF. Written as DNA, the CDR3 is TGTGCCAGCAGCAACCGGACTAGCGGGATAATAGGACTGGGCGAGCAGTACTTC.

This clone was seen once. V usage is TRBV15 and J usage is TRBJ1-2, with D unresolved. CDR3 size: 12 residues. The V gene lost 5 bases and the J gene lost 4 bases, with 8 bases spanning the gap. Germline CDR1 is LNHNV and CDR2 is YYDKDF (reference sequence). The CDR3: CATSADFYGYTF. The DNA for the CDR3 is TGTGCCACCAGCGCGGATTTCTATGGCTACACCTTC.

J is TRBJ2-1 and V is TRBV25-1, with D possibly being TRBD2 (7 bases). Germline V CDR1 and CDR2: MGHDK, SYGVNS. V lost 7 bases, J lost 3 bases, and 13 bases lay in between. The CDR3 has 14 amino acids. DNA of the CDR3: TGTGCCAGCAAGGGGAGGGGGAACTACAATGAGCAGTTCTTC. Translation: CASKGRGNYNEQFF.

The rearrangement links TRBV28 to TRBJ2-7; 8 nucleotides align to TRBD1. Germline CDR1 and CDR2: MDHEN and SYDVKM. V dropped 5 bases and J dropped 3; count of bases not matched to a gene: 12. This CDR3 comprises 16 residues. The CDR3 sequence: CASSPRYTGGGYEQYF. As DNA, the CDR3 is TGTGCCAGCAGTCCGAGGTACACAGGGGGAGGCTACGAGCAGTACTTC.

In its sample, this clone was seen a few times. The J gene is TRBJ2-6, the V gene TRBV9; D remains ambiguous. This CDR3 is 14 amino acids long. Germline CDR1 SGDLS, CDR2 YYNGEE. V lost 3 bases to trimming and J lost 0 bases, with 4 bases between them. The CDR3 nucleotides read TGTGCCAGCAGCGGACTCTCTGGGGCCAACGTCCTGACTTTC. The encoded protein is CASSGLSGANVLTF.

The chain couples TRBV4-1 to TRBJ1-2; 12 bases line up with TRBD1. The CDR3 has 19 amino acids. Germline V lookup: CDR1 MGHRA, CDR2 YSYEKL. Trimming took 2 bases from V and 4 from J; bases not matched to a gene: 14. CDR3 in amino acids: CASSQTYVGQGASSYGYTF. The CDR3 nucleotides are TGCGCCAGCAGCCAAACGTATGTGGGACAGGGGGCTTCAAGCTATGGCTACACCTTC.

The DNA for the CDR3 is TGTGCCAGCAGCCGAAGGGACACACAGAAAGGAAACACCATATATTTT. The encoded protein is CASSRRDTQKGNTIYF. The chain employs TRBV5-4 and TRBJ1-3, with D possibly matching TRBD1 (6 bases). This CDR3 is built from 16 residues. V was pared by 4 bases and J by 4 bases, with 18 bases between. CDR1 is SGHNT and CDR2 is YYREEE in the germline V gene (reference sequence). The variable domain in full, with the rest retrieved from reference TRBV5-4 and TRBJ1-3, is ETGVTQSPTHLIKTRGQQVTLRCSSQSGHNTVSWYQQALGQGPQFIFQYYREEENGRGNFPPRFSGLQFPNYSSELNVNALELDDSALYLCASSRRDTQKGNTIYFGEGSWLTVV.

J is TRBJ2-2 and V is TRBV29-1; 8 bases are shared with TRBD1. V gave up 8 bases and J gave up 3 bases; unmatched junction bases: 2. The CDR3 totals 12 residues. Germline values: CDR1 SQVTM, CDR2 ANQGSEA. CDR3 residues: CSLQGDTGELFF. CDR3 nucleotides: TGCAGCTTACAGGGGGACACCGGGGAGCTGTTTTTT.